These 11 T cell receptor beta chains were sequenced from one sample in a study of blood T cell repertoires in COVID-19. Sequenced by immunoSEQ multiplex PCR; TCRdb stores in-frame clones only, minus some. Of 150,000 to 200,000 clones listed, 80% to 85% are singletons. Source material: peripheral blood. Receptor source: a young man with active or convalescent COVID-19.

The genes are TRBV7-2 and TRBJ2-7; 12 bases are shared with TRBD2. V gave up 5 bases and J gave up 4 bases; unmatched junction bases: 9. The CDR3 spans 16 residues. The germline V gene has CDR1 SGHTA and CDR2 FQGNSA. CDR3 region: CASSLTLAGGPYEQYF. DNA of the CDR3: TGTGCCAGCAGCCTAACCCTAGCGGGAGGGCCATACGAGCAGTACTTC. Filled out from reference TRBV7-2 and TRBJ2-7, the complete variable domain reads GAGVSQSPSNKVTEKGKDVELRCDPISGHTALYWYRQSLGQGLEFLIYFQGNSAPDKSGLPSDRFSAERTGGSVSTLTIQRTQQEDSAVYLCASSLTLAGGPYEQYFGPGTRLTVT.

J is TRBJ1-2 and V is TRBV24-1; 11 positions agree with TRBD1. The CDR3 consists of 21 residues. V shed 6 bases and J 2 bases; nucleotides not matched to a gene: 22. Germline V gene data show CDR1 as KGHDR and CDR2 as SFDVKD. In DNA, the CDR3 is TGTGCCACCAGTTCACTCCGACAAACTAGGACAGGGGGCCAGGCCAACTATGGCTACACCTTC. Translating gives CATSSLRQTRTGGQANYGYTF.

The chain couples TRBV6-7 to TRBJ2-7, with TRBD2 identical over 8 bases. TRBV6-7 is classed as an ORF, of uncertain function. V was pared by 2 bases and J by 2 bases, with 5 bases of the junction left unmatched. The CDR3 is 15 residues long. The CDR3 bases are TGTGCCAGCAGTTACCCCGGGGGGGCCCCCTACGAGCAGTACTTC. Translation gives CASSYPGGAPYEQYF.

The rearrangement links TRBV28 to TRBJ1-3; the D is unclear. Trimming took off 5 bases at V and 1 base at J, with 9 bases between the two ends. Germline lookup yields CDR1 MDHEN and CDR2 SYDVKM. The CDR3 is 14 amino acids. The DNA of the CDR3 is TGTGCCAGCAGTCCCAGGATTTCTGGAAACACCATATATTTT. Translated, it gives CASSPRISGNTIYF.

The CDR3 DNA is TGTGCCAGCAGTTTTCCCCTAGCGGGAGGGAGTGACATTCAGTACTTC. It encodes CASSFPLAGGSDIQYF. The chain recombines TRBV28 with TRBJ2-4; 12 bases agree with TRBD2. Germline V gives CDR1 MDHEN, CDR2 SYDVKM. The CDR3 length is 16 residues. Trimming removed 3 bases from V and 8 bases from J; junction bases left unmatched: 8. The whole variable domain, remainder taken from reference TRBV28 and TRBJ2-4, is DVKVTQSSRYLVKRTGEKVFLECVQDMDHENMFWYRQDPGLGLRLIYFSYDVKMKEKGDIPEGYSVSREKKERFSLILESASTNQTSMYLCASSFPLAGGSDIQYFGAGTRLSVL.

The DNA of the CDR3 is TGTGCCAGCTCACAGCCGTTCCAGACAGGCTTCAGTTGGACCGGGGAGCTGTTTTTT. Its protein product is CASSQPFQTGFSWTGELFF. This chain joins TRBV18 and TRBJ2-2; possible D gene TRBD1, 6 bases. V lost 4 bases and J lost 5, with 26 bases in between. The CDR3 runs to 19 residues. Per the germline V gene, CDR1 is KGHSH and CDR2 is LQKENI.

In this sample, this clone turned up many times. The J gene is TRBJ1-5, the V gene TRBV12-3 or TRBV12-4; maybe TRBD1 (6 bases). The V end was cut by 3 bases, the J end by 10 bases, with 13 bases between. The CDR3 contains 13 residues. CDR3 sequence (DNA): TGTGCCAGCAGTTTCAGGACAGCCCAACCCCAGCATTTT. Translation: CASSFRTAQPQHF.

This clone appeared a few times. V usage is TRBV2 and J usage is TRBJ1-3; D gene uncertain. The germline CDR1 and CDR2 sequences are SNHLY and FYNNEI. The CDR3 runs to 14 residues. V was cut by 4 bases and J by 0 bases, with 7 bases left in between. The CDR3 coding sequence is TGTGCCAGCAGTGGTCAGATCTCTGGAAACACCATATATTTT. Residues: CASSGQISGNTIYF.

The CDR3 here is CASSYLQGSRNTEAFF. The CDR3 DNA reads as TGTGCCAGCAGTTACCTCCAGGGGTCCAGGAACACTGAAGCTTTCTTT. The genes are TRBV6-5 and TRBJ1-1; D might be TRBD1 (6 bases). CDR1 MNHEY and CDR2 SVGAGI come from the germline V gene. Deletions cut 2 bases from V and 1 base from J, with 14 bases between. The CDR3 extends over 16 amino acids.

The chain uses TRBV28 and TRBJ1-2, with D maybe TRBD1 (6 bases). The CDR3 is 13 amino acids. The V gene lost 4 bases and the J gene lost 1 base, with 7 bases spanning the gap. CDR1 MDHEN and CDR2 SYDVKM come from the germline V gene. CDR3: CASSYRVNYGYTF. The CDR3 nucleotides read TGTGCCAGCAGTTACAGGGTTAACTATGGCTACACCTTC.

The chain recombines TRBV19 with TRBJ2-1; TRBD2 agrees at 11 bases. Germline CDR1 is LNHDA and CDR2 is SQIVND (reference sequence). With 5 bases clipped from V and 2 bases from J, the junction kept 8 bases outside the gene matches. The CDR3 covers 17 residues. The CDR3 loop reads CASSLSKTSGTYNEQFF. DNA of the CDR3: TGTGCCAGTAGTCTCTCCAAGACTAGCGGGACCTACAATGAGCAGTTCTTC. Looking up the rest from reference TRBV19 and TRBJ2-1 gives the full variable domain: DGGITQSPKYLFRKEGQNVTLSCEQNLNHDAMYWYRQDPGQGLRLIYYSQIVNDFQKGDIAEGYSVSREKKESFPLTVTSAQKNPTAFYLCASSLSKTSGTYNEQFFGPGTRLTVL.